Below are 8 T cell receptor beta chains sequenced from a single sample in a study of HIV-infected patients and healthy controls. Alpha and beta constant-region primers primed reverse transcription of around 550 ng RNA. Each of the alpha and beta chains got its own library through chain-specific third strand synthesis with indices. Via MiXCR, TCRdb re-called the 5' RACE reads, giving one row per CDR3 protein. Altogether 13,000 to 15,000 distinct CDR3 sequences are present, 7.5% to 10% being singletons, with the ten largest covering over 5.5%. All unsorted peripheral T cells were captured because whole blood was used without fractionation. The sequenced material came from blood. The receptors originated from an adult in good health.

This clonotype was seen repeatedly, ten times or more. The chain combines TRBV6-2 or TRBV6-3 with TRBJ2-2; unclear D gene. The germline CDR1 and CDR2 sequences are MNHEY and SVGEGT. Deletions cut 2 bases from V and 9 bases from J, with 7 bases between. The CDR3 contains 12 residues. The DNA for the CDR3 is TGTGCCAGCAGTTACACGGGCCGGGAGCTGTTTTTT. Translating it yields CASSYTGRELFF.

In its sample, this clonotype was seen a few times. The chain carries TRBV14 and TRBJ1-4; D is unclear. V was clipped by 0 bases and J by 0 bases, with 14 bases between them. The CDR3 consists of 18 residues. Germline values: CDR1 SGHDN, CDR2 FVKESK. The CDR3 sequence is CASSQDPDLSATNEKLFF. CDR3 in DNA: TGTGCCAGCAGCCAAGACCCCGACTTGTCTGCAACTAATGAAAAACTGTTTTTT. The full variable domain, completed using reference TRBV14 and TRBJ1-4, is EAGVTQFPSHSVIEKGQTVTLRCDPISGHDNLYWYRRVMGKEIKFLLHFVKESKQDESGMPNNRFLAERTGGTYSTLKVQPAELEDSGVYFCASSQDPDLSATNEKLFFGSGTQLSVL.

This clonotype is labeled medium-sized. This chain uses TRBV11-2 with TRBJ2-5; possibly TRBD2 for D (6 bases). CDR1 is SGHAT and CDR2 is FQNNGV in the germline V gene. This CDR3 has 14 residues. The V and J ends lost 7 bases and 1 base respectively, with 13 bases between them. CDR3 region: CASTNRGSQETQYF. In DNA, the CDR3 is TGTGCCAGCACTAATCGGGGGTCCCAAGAGACCCAGTACTTC.

This clonotype has ten or more counts. The CDR3 sequence is CSVSDYNEQFF. DNA of the CDR3: TGCAGCGTTTCAGATTACAATGAGCAGTTCTTC. V and J are TRBV29-1 and TRBJ2-1; D remains unclear. The CDR3 has 11 residues. Germline V gene sequence: CDR1 SQVTM, CDR2 ANQGSEA. Trimming shortened V by 5 bases and J by 4 bases, and 6 bases separated the two germline ends.

In this sample, this clonotype turned up many times. The chain recombines TRBV20-1 with TRBJ1-1, with 11 bases matching TRBD1. The CDR3 has 16 amino acids. Trimming cost V 0 bases and J 1 base; bases outside gene matches: 4. CDR1 is DFQATT and CDR2 is SNEGSKA in the germline V gene (reference sequence). CDR3: CSARDPGQGGNTEAFF. The CDR3 nucleotides are TGCAGTGCTAGAGATCCGGGACAGGGGGGGAACACTGAAGCTTTCTTT.

The table lists this clonotype with a few counts. This rearrangement joins TRBV20-1 to TRBJ2-3, with 10 bases that match TRBD1. The CDR3 is made up of 16 amino acids. V gave up 1 base and J gave up 0 bases; unmatched junction bases: 4. Germline V gives CDR1 DFQATT, CDR2 SNEGSKA (reference sequence). In nucleotides, the CDR3 is TGCAGTGCTAGAGGGGGACAGGGGTCGAGCACAGATACGCAGTATTTT. Encoded protein: CSARGGQGSSTDTQYF.

Ten or more counts support this clonotype. The rearrangement links TRBV20-1 to TRBJ2-7; either TRBD1 or TRBD2 may fit D (5 bases each). The length of the CDR3 is 10 residues. The germline V gene encodes CDR1 DFQATT and CDR2 SNEGSKA (reference sequence). The ends were cut back, 3 bases at V and 11 bases at J, with 11 bases in the middle. The CDR3 region has the DNA TGCAGTGCTAGTTACAGGACTGAGTACTTC. Translation gives CSASYRTEYF.

The table lists this clonotype with many counts. V and J are TRBV6-6 and TRBJ2-2; 7 nucleotides align to TRBD2. Trimming at V came to 4 bases and at J to 2 bases, leaving 4 bases not matched to a gene. The CDR3 is 15 residues long. Germline CDR1 and CDR2: MNHNY and SVGAGI (reference sequence). CDR3 DNA sequence: TGTGCCAGCAGTTGGGCTAGCGGAAACACCGGGGAGCTGTTTTTT. Protein product: CASSWASGNTGELFF.